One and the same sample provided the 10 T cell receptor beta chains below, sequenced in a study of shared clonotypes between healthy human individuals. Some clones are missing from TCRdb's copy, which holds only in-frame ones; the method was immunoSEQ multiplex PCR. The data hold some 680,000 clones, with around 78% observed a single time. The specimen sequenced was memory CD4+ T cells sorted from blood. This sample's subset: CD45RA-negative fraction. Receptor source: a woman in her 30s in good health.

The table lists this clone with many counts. In nucleotides, the CDR3 is TGTGCCAGCAGACAGGACAACAATCAGCCCCAGCATTTT. Encoded protein: CASRQDNNQPQHF. The rearrangement links TRBV6-4 to TRBJ1-5; tentatively, D is TRBD1 (5 bases). Germline V gives CDR1 MRHNA, CDR2 SNTAGT. This CDR3 is built from 13 residues. Trimming removed 6 bases at V and 3 bases at J, with 9 bases between.

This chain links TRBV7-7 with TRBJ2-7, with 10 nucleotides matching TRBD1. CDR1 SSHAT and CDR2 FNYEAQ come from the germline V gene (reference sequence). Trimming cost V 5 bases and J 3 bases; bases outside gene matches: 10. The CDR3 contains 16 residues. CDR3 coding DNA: TGTGCCAGCAGCCCCAACGGGACAGGGGCTATCTACGAGCAGTACTTC. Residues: CASSPNGTGAIYEQYF.

In DNA form, the CDR3 reads TGCGCCAGCAGCCCAATGGGGGGAAGGAATGAAAAACTGTTTTTT. Translation: CASSPMGGRNEKLFF. The chain has TRBV4-1 and TRBJ1-4; D is possibly TRBD1 (5 bases). V gave up 4 bases and J gave up 5 bases, with 14 bases separating them. This CDR3 is built from 15 residues. Germline CDR1 is MGHRA and CDR2 is YSYEKL.

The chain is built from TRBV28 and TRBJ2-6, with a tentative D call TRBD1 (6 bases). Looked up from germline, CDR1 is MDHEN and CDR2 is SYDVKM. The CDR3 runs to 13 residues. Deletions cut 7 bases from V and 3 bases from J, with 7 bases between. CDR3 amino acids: CASTGVGANVLTF. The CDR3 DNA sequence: TGTGCCAGCACAGGGGTTGGGGCCAACGTCCTGACTTTC.

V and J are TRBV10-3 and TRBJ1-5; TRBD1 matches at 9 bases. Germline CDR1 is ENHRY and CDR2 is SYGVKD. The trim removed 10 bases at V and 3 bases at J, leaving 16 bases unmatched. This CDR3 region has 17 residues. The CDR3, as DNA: TGTGCCAGCCGAGTCGGGACAGGGCGTTTGGACAATCAGCCCCAGCATTTT. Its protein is CASRVGTGRLDNQPQHF.

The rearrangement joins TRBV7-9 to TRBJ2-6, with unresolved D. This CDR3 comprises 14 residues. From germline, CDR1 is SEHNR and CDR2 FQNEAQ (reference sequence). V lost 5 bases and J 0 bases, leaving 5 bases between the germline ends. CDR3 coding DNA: TGTGCCAGCAGCCGCCCCTCTGGGGCCAACGTCCTGACTTTC. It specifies CASSRPSGANVLTF. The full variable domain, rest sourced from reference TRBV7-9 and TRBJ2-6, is DTGVSQNPRHKITKRGQNVTFRCDPISEHNRLYWYRQTLGQGPEFLTYFQNEAQLEKSRLLSDRFSAERPKGSFSTLEIQRTEQGDSAMYLCASSRPSGANVLTFGAGSRLTVL.

The CDR3 here is CASSFGQTNTEAFF. The CDR3 region has the DNA TGTGCCAGCAGCTTTGGACAGACGAACACTGAAGCTTTCTTT. The V and J genes are TRBV11-2 and TRBJ1-1; possibly TRBD1 for D (6 bases). The V gene lost 3 bases and the J gene lost 1 base, with 9 bases spanning the gap. This CDR3 contains 14 residues. Germline V CDR1 and CDR2: SGHAT, FQNNGV. Combining the CDR3 with reference TRBV11-2 and TRBJ1-1 gives the whole variable domain EAGVAQSPRYKIIEKRQSVAFWCNPISGHATLYWYQQILGQGPKLLIQFQNNGVVDDSQLPKDRFSAERLKGVDSTLKIQPAKLEDSAVYLCASSFGQTNTEAFFGQGTRLTVV.

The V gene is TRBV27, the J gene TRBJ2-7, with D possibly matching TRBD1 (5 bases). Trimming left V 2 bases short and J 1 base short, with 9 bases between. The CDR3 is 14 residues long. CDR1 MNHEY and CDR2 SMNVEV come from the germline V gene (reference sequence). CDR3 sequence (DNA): TGTGCCAGCAGTTTAGGCAGGGTTTCCTACGAGCAGTACTTC. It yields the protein CASSLGRVSYEQYF.

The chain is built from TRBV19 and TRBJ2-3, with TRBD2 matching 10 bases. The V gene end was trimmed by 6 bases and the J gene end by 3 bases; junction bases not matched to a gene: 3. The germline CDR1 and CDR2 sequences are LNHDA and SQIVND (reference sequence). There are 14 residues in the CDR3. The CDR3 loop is CASRLAGETDTQYF. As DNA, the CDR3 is TGTGCCAGTAGGCTAGCGGGAGAAACAGATACGCAGTATTTT.

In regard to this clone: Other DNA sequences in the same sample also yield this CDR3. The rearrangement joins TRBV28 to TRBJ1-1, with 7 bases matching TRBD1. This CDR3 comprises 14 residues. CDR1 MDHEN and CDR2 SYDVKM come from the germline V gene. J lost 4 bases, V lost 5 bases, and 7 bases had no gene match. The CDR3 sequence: CASSPGGVRTEAFF. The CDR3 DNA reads TGTGCCAGCAGTCCAGGGGGTGTACGCACTGAAGCTTTCTTT.